This T cell receptor beta chain was observed in a study of cytomegalovirus exposure and HLA in healthy donors. Overall study: A prior analysis found around 110 million unique TCR beta sequences from roughly 180 million T cells. Whole-study results and caveats: Looking again later, the authors saw that most CMV-associated TCR beta chains seemed HLA-restricted.

The CDR3 sequence is 15 residues long. From germline, CDR1 is LGHNA and CDR2 YSLEER. V gave up 3 bases and J gave up 6 bases, with 14 bases separating them. Amplification used 60 Vbeta primers and 13 Jbeta primers. In the original analysis: About 9.9 million of the approximately 80 million unique TCR beta chains counted in a later analysis were shared. Profiling relied on immunoSEQ multiplex PCR, and the TCRdb table lists in-frame clones only, not all of them. The V and J calls and clone size were taken over from that table, and D and trimming were inferred from the DNA. The data show around 190,000 clones, almost 85% seen once. This clone came up a few times. Its antigen is currently unknown.

The genes are TRBV4-3 and TRBJ2-2; tentative D call: TRBD2 (5 bases). Sequencing was carried out using PBMCs. This clonotype was sampled from a woman between 50 and 59 years old in good health and CMV-seronegative. This CDR3 reads CASSQNTVGAGELFF. The DNA for the CDR3 is TGCGCCAGCAGCCAGAACACAGTGGGAGCCGGGGAGCTGTTTTTT.